These 10 T cell receptor beta chains were sequenced from one sample in a study of blood T cell repertoires in COVID-19. Clones were sequenced by immunoSEQ multiplex PCR, and TCRdb holds only the in-frame ones, with some missing. The sample holds 250,000 to 350,000 clones, about 87% seen once. The specimen was peripheral blood. The receptors were sampled from a woman in her forties or fifties with COVID-19, enrolled during active disease.

Details on this clone: Other DNA variants within this sample encode the same CDR3. The V gene is TRBV11-2, the J gene TRBJ1-6; D may be TRBD1 (5 bases). This CDR3 has 15 residues. CDR1 is SGHAT, CDR2 FQNNGV, per germline. V dropped 3 bases and J dropped 7 bases, with 13 bases sitting between them. Here the CDR3 DNA reads TGTGCCAGCAGCTTTCAGGGTAGGGGAAATTCACCCCTCCACTTT. Translating gives CASSFQGRGNSPLHF.

V and J are TRBV5-1 and TRBJ2-7, with 9 bases that match TRBD2. The CDR3 is 17 amino acids. V shed 2 bases and J 0 bases; nucleotides not matched to a gene: 9. The germline V gene has CDR1 SGHRS and CDR2 YFSETQ. The CDR3 loop reads CASSFAGGGNPSYEQYF. Written as DNA, the CDR3 is TGCGCCAGCAGCTTCGCGGGGGGGGGAAATCCCTCCTACGAGCAGTACTTC.

This chain connects TRBV5-1 to TRBJ1-5; no definite D call. CDR3 length: 14 residues. The V end was cut by 0 bases, the J end by 2 bases, with 6 bases between. CDR1 is SGHRS, CDR2 YFSETQ, per germline. For the CDR3, the DNA is TGCGCCAGCAGCTTGGGACGGGGCAATCAGCCCCAGCATTTT. It yields the protein CASSLGRGNQPQHF.

The rearrangement links TRBV6-1 to TRBJ2-7; TRBD1 is a possible D gene (5 bases). The V gene lost 1 base and the J gene lost 9 bases, with 7 bases spanning the gap. The CDR3 contains 11 residues. In germline, CDR1 is MNHNS, CDR2 SASEGT. The CDR3 is CASSEGRGQYF. The CDR3 DNA follows: TGTGCCAGCAGTGAAGGTAGGGGGCAGTACTTC.

The V gene is TRBV3-1 (or the pseudogene TRBV3-2), the J gene TRBJ2-5; 8 nucleotides agree with TRBD2. Trimming removed 4 bases from V and 5 bases from J; junction bases left unmatched: 9. The germline V gene encodes CDR1 LGHDT and CDR2 YNNKEL (reference sequence). CDR3 length: 15 amino acids. The DNA for the CDR3 is TGTGCCAGCAGCCTAAGTCGGGGGGGTGCGGAGACCCAGTACTTC. Translated, it gives CASSLSRGGAETQYF.

The genes are TRBV24-1 and TRBJ1-1; unclear D gene. CDR3 size: 13 residues. Trimming took off 10 bases at V and 2 bases at J, with 13 bases between the two ends. Germline CDR1 reads KGHDR; CDR2 reads SFDVKD. The CDR3 bases are TGTGCCACAGGCCGGGTAATTAACACTGAAGCTTTCTTT. Translated: CATGRVINTEAFF.

The chain couples TRBV19 to TRBJ2-3; possible D gene TRBD1, 6 bases. CDR3 length: 18 amino acids. Germline V lookup: CDR1 LNHDA, CDR2 SQIVND (reference sequence). V lost 2 bases and J lost 1, with 19 bases in between. CDR3 DNA: TGTGCCAGTAGTATACGGGGTCGGGACAACGAGGGCACAGATACGCAGTATTTT. Encoded protein: CASSIRGRDNEGTDTQYF. Together with reference TRBV19 and TRBJ2-3, the CDR3 gives the full variable domain: DGGITQSPKYLFRKEGQNVTLSCEQNLNHDAMYWYRQDPGQGLRLIYYSQIVNDFQKGDIAEGYSVSREKKESFPLTVTSAQKNPTAFYLCASSIRGRDNEGTDTQYFGPGTRLTVL.

CDR3 nucleotides: TGCAGCGTTGAAAGTAGGACAGGGAGATCCTCCTTCTATGGCTACACCTTC. This translates into CSVESRTGRSSFYGYTF. This chain links TRBV29-1 with TRBJ1-2, with 8 bases aligning to TRBD1. The CDR3 extends over 17 amino acids. Trimming took 2 bases from V and 4 from J; bases not matched to a gene: 15. CDR1 and CDR2 (germline): SQVTM, ANQGSEA.

The V and J genes are TRBV3-1 (or the pseudogene TRBV3-2) and TRBJ2-2; unclear D gene. Germline loops: CDR1 LGHDT, CDR2 YNNKEL (reference sequence). The CDR3 is 13 amino acids. The V and J ends lost 3 bases and 7 bases respectively, with 9 bases between them. The CDR3 reads CASSHLNYGELFF. The CDR3, as DNA: TGTGCCAGCAGCCATCTGAACTACGGGGAGCTGTTTTTT.

The V call is TRBV30, the J call TRBJ1-5; D remains ambiguous. Germline CDR1 reads GTSNPN; CDR2 reads SVGIG (reference sequence). The CDR3 is 14 residues long. Deletions cut 1 base from V and 5 bases from J, with 12 bases between. The CDR3 bases are TGTGCCTGGAGTGCTGGAGGGAGGGATCAGCCCCAGCATTTT. Amino acids: CAWSAGGRDQPQHF.